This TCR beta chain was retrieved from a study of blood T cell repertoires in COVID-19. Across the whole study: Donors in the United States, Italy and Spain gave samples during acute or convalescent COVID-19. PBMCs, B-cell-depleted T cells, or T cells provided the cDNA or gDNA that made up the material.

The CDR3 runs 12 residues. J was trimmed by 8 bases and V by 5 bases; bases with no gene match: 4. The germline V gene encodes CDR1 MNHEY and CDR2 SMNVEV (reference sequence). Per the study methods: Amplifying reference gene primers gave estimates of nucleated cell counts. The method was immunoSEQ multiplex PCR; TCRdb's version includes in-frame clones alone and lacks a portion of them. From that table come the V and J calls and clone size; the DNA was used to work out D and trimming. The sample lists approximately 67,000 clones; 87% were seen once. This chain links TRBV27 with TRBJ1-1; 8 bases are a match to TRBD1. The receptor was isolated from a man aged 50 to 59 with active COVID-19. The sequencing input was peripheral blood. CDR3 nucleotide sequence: TGTGCCAGCAGTCTTCGACAGGGGGAAGCTTTCTTT. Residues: CASSLRQGEAFF.